This record covers a single T cell receptor (beta chain). Per the germline V gene, CDR1 is SGHNT and CDR2 is YYREEE (reference sequence). There are 16 residues in the CDR3. The V end lost 1 base, the J end lost 4 bases, and 17 bases lay between the germline ends. These data are taken from a study of shared clonotypes between healthy human individuals. Original processing methods: For the immunoSEQ data, sequences were junction-only without quality scores, so filtering differed. The repertoire was sequenced with immunoSEQ multiplex PCR; TCRdb's copy has only in-frame clones and lacks some. That table furnishes V, J and clone size, whereas the DNA furnished D and trimming. This sample carries some 740,000 clones, roughly 92% of them seen once, and the ten largest clones take less than 25%. The naive CD8 population came from CD45RO-negative cells selected for CCR7, without terminally differentiated effector memory CD45RA+ cells.

The receptor's source is a man aged 25-40 years in good health. The specimen was naive CD8+ T cells sorted from blood. The chain has TRBV5-4 and TRBJ2-5; D gene uncertain. In nucleotides, the CDR3 is TGTGCCAGCAGCTTGACCGCTCTGGGATGGGGAGAGACCCAGTACTTC. The encoded protein is CASSLTALGWGETQYF.